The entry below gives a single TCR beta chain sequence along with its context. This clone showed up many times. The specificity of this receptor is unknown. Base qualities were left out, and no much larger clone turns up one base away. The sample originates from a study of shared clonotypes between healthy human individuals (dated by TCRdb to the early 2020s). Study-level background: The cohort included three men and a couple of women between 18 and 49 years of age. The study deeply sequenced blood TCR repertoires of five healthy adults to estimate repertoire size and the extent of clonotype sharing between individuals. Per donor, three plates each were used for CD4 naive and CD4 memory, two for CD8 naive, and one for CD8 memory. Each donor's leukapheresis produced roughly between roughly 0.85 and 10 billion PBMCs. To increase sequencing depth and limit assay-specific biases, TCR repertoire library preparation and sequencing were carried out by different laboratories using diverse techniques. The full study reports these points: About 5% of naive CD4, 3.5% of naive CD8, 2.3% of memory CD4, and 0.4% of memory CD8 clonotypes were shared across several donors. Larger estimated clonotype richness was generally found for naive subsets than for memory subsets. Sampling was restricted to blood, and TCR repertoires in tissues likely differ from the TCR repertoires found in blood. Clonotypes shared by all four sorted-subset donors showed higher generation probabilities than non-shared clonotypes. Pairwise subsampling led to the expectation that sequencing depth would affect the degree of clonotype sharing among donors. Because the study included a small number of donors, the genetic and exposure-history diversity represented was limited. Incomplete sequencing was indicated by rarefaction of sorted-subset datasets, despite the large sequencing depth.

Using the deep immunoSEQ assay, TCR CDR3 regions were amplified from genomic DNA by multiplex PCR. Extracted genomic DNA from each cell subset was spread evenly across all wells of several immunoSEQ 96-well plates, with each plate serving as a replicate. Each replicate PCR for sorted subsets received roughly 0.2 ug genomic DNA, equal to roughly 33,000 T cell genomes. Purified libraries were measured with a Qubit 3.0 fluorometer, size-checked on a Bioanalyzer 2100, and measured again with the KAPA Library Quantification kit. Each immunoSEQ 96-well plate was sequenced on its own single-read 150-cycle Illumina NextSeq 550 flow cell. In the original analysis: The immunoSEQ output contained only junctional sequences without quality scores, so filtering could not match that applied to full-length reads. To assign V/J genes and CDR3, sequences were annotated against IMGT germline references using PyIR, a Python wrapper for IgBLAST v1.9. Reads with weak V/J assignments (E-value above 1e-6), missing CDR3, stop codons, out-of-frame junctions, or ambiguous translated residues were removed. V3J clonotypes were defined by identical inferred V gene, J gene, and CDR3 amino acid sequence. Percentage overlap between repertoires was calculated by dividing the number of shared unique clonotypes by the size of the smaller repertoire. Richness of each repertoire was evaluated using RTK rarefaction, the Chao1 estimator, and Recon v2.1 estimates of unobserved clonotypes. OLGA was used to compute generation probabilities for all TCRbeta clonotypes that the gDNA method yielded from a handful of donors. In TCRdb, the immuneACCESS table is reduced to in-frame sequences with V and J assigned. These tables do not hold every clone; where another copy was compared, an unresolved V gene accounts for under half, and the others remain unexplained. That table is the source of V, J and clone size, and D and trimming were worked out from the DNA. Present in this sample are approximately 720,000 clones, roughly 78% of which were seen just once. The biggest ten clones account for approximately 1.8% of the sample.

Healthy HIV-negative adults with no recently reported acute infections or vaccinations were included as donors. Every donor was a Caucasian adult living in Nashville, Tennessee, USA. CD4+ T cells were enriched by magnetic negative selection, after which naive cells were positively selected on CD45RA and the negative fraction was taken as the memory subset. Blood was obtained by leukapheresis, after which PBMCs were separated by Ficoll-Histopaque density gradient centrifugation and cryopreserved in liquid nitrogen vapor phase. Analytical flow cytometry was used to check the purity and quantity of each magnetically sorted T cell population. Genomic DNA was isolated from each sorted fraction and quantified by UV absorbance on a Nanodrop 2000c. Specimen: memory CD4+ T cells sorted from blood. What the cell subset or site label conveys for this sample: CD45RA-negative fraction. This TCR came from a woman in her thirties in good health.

The bases are TGTGCCAGCAGCTTAGCGGATTTCGGACTAGCGGGTCTTGACACCGGGGAGCTGTTTTTT. The resulting protein is CASSLADFGLAGLDTGELFF. The V and J genes are TRBV11-3 and TRBJ2-2, and 11 bases in between align with TRBD2. Unmatched junction bases come to 13, with V trimmed by 1 base and J by 3 bases. The germline V gene specifies SGHNT as CDR1 and YENEEA as CDR2. From the cysteine up to the phenylalanine, the CDR3 has a length of 20 residues. Of the read, only the CDR3 DNA is kept; its 60 bases are in frame from base 1.